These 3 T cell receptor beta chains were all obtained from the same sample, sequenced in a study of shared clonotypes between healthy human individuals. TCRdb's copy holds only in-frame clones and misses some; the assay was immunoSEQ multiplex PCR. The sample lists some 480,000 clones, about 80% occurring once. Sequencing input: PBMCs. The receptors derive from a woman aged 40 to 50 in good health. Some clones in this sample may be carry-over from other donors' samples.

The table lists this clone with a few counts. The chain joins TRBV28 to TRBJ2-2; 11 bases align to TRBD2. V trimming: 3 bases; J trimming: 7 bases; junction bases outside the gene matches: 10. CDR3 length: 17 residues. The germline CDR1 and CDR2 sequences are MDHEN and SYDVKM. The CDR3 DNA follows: TGTGCCAGCAGTTTTGACCCGACTAGCGGGAATGACGGGGAGCTGTTTTTT. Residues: CASSFDPTSGNDGELFF.

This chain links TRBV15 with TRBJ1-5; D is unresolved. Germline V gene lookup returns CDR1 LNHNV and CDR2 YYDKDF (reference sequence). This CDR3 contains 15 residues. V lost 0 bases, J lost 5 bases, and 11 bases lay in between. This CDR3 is CATSRDPSEDQPQHF. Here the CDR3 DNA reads TGTGCCACCAGCAGAGACCCCTCAGAGGATCAGCCCCAGCATTTT.

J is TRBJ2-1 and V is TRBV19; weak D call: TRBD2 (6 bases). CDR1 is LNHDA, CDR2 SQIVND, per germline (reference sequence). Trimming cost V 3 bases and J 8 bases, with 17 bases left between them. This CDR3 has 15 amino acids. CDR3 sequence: CASSIGGTVEYEQFF. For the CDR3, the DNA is TGTGCCAGTAGTATCGGAGGGACCGTGGAGTATGAGCAGTTCTTC.